The present T cell receptor beta chain was sequenced within a study of blood T cell repertoires in COVID-19. The J segment lost 8 bases and the V segment lost 6 bases, leaving 4 bases of the junction unmatched. Germline V gene data show CDR1 as MNHEY and CDR2 as SVGAGI. This CDR3 contains 13 residues. Clones were sequenced by immunoSEQ multiplex PCR, and TCRdb holds only the in-frame ones, with some missing. The sample includes just over 150,000 clones, over 80% seen only once; the top ten take over 3.5%. The J gene is TRBJ1-2, the V gene TRBV6-5; 12 bases agree with TRBD1. The origin of this receptor is a woman aged 50 to 60 with acute or convalescent COVID-19. Sequenced input: peripheral blood. CDR3 sequence reads: CASRGTGGEGYTF. The CDR3 DNA sequence: TGTGCCAGCAGAGGGACAGGGGGCGAAGGCTACACCTTC.